This T cell receptor beta chain was captured by sequencing in a study of T cell changes during pregnancy in multiple sclerosis. The V end was cut by 3 bases, the J end by 7 bases, with 10 bases between. The germline gives CDR1 MNHEY, CDR2 SMNVEV (reference sequence). CDR3 size: 13 residues. The repertoire was sequenced with immunoSEQ multiplex PCR; TCRdb's copy has only in-frame clones and lacks some. The sample carries tens of thousands of clones, approximately 90% recorded once. This receptor was taken from a female donor with multiple sclerosis, enrolled in a pregnancy study. The material was CD8+ T cells from peripheral blood mononuclear cells, obtained in the second trimester of pregnancy. The chain employs TRBV27 and TRBJ2-1, with a weak D call TRBD1 (6 bases). CDR3 bases: TGTGCCAGCAGTTTGCAACAGGGTAATGAGCAGTTCTTC. Translation gives CASSLQQGNEQFF.